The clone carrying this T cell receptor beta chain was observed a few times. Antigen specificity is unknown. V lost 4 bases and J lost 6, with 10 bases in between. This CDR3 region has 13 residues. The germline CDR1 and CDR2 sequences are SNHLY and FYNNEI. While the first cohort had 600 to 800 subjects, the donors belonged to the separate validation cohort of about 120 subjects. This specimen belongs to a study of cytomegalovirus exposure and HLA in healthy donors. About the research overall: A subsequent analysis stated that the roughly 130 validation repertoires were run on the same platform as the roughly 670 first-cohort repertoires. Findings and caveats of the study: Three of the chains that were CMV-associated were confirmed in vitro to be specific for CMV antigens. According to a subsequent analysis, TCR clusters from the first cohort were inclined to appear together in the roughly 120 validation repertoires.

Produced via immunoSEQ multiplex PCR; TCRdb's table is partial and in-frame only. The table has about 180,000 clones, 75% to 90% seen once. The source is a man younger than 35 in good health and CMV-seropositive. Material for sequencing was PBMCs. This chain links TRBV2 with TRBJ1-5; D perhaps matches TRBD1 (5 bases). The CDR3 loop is CASSVTQGQPQHF. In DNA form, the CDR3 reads TGTGCCAGCAGTGTGACTCAGGGTCAGCCCCAGCATTTT. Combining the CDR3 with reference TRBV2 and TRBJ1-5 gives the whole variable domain EPEVTQTPSHQVTQMGQEVILRCVPISNHLYFYWYRQILGQKVEFLVSFYNNEISEKSEIFDDQFSVERPDGSNFTLKIRSTKLEDSAMYFCASSVTQGQPQHFGDGTRLSIL.